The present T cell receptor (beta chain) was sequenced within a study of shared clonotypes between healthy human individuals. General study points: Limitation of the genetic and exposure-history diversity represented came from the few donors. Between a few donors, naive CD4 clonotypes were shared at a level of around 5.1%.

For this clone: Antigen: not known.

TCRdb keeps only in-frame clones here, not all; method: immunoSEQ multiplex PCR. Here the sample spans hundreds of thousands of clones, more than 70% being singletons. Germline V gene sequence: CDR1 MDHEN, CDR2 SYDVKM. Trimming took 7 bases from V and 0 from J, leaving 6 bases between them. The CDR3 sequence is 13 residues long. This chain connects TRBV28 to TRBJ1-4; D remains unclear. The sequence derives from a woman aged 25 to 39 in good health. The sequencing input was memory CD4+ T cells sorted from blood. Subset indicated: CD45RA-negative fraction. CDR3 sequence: CASTRTTNEKLFF. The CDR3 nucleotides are TGTGCCAGCACCCGAACAACTAATGAAAAACTGTTTTTT. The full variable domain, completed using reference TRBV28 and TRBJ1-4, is DVKVTQSSRYLVKRTGEKVFLECVQDMDHENMFWYRQDPGLGLRLIYFSYDVKMKEKGDIPEGYSVSREKKERFSLILESASTNQTSMYLCASTRTTNEKLFFGSGTQLSVL.